The source of this TCR beta chain is a study of T cell responses to AZD1222 COVID-19 vaccine. The repertoire was sequenced with immunoSEQ multiplex PCR; TCRdb's copy has only in-frame clones and lacks some. The table shows a few hundred thousand clones, with 85% to 95% occurring only once. Overall study results and limits: Researchers took repertoire samples only after the peak T cell response had come. After two AZD1222 doses, spike-specific TCR breadth and depth rose versus day 0. Reportedly, close to half of spike-specific TCRs are directed against unmutated variant regions. Spike-spanning, vaccine-associated CD4 TCRs were dominant at 160-218 and 743-854.

Germline V gives CDR1 MNHEY, CDR2 SVGEGT. This CDR3 is 19 amino acids long. V lost 4 bases and J lost 0; bases outside the gene matches: 8. For this clone: Its antigen is not identified.

The specimen comprised peripheral blood, sampled on day 0 of AZD1222 vaccination. The sequence derives from an adult in good health. The V and J genes are TRBV6-2 or TRBV6-3 and TRBJ2-1; 14 bases line up with TRBD2. The CDR3 coding sequence is TGTGCCAGCAGTTGGGGCTCGGGACTAGCGGGGGCCTCCTACAATGAGCAGTTCTTC. It encodes CASSWGSGLAGASYNEQFF.